This T cell receptor (beta chain) was sequenced during a study of beta chain features in type 1 diabetes. There are 14 residues in the CDR3. The trim removed 3 bases at V and 6 bases at J, leaving 5 bases unmatched. Germline assignment: CDR1 SGHTA and CDR2 FQGNSA. Expressed TCRB transcripts were sequenced after all isolated RNA was converted to cDNA. Some clones are missing from TCRdb's copy, which holds only in-frame ones; the method was immunoSEQ multiplex PCR. The sample holds 240,000 or so clones, under 70% seen once. What was sequenced was naive CD4+ T cells from blood. The chain couples TRBV7-2 to TRBJ2-3, with 8 positions matching TRBD1. The source is a man aged 25 to 40 in good health. CDR3 in amino acids: CASSLGQAIDTQYF. In DNA form, the CDR3 reads TGTGCCAGCAGCTTGGGACAGGCAATTGATACGCAGTATTTT.